One T cell receptor (beta chain) is described in this entry. This sample stems from a study of blood T cell repertoires in COVID-19. Germline V gene sequence: CDR1 LNHNV, CDR2 YYDKDF (reference sequence). The junction had 2 bases not matched to a gene; V was cut back by 3 bases and J by 4 bases. There are 14 residues in the CDR3. TCRdb's copy holds only in-frame clones and misses some; the assay was immunoSEQ multiplex PCR. The repertoire holds tens of thousands of clones, with 91% as singletons. The chain uses TRBV15 and TRBJ2-3, with 9 bases that match TRBD2. The clonotype originates from a human donor with active COVID-19. The donor label of this sample is uncertain. The sample comprised peripheral blood. The CDR3 spells CATSRTSGSDTQYF. The CDR3 DNA follows: TGTGCCACCAGCAGGACTAGCGGCTCAGATACGCAGTATTTT.